The present TCR beta chain was sequenced within a study of blood T cell repertoires in COVID-19. V trimming: 6 bases; J trimming: 5 bases; junction bases outside the gene matches: 11. This CDR3 has 15 residues. CDR1 MNHEY and CDR2 SMNVEV come from the germline V gene (reference sequence). This table comes from immunoSEQ multiplex PCR, and its TCRdb copy is limited to in-frame clones, with some not included. The table records approximately 67,000 clones, 80% to 90% of them present only once. Sample: peripheral blood. This TCR derives from a man aged 45-60 years with active COVID-19. V and J are TRBV27 and TRBJ1-2, with TRBD1 identical over 8 bases. The CDR3: CASRPAPDRVYGYTF. The CDR3 DNA is TGTGCCAGCAGACCCGCCCCGGACAGGGTATATGGCTACACCTTC.